This T cell receptor beta chain was recorded in a study of shared clonotypes between healthy human individuals. A word on this clone: Antigen: not known.

Per the germline V gene, CDR1 is SGHTA and CDR2 is FQGTGA. V lost 2 bases to trimming and J lost 6 bases, with 11 bases between them. The CDR3 runs to 13 residues. As handled by the study authors: Junction-only sequences without quality scores came from ImmunoSEQ, so filtering differed. Libraries were prepared by immunoSEQ multiplex PCR; TCRdb keeps only in-frame clonotypes and omits some of them. V, J and clone size are those of that table, while D and trimming were read from the DNA. This table has over 850,000 clones, around 78% appearing once. Study-wide results and caveats: Shared clonotypes: about 5% naive CD4, around 3.4% naive CD8, 2.3% memory CD4, 0.4% memory CD8. Clonotype sharing levels among donors were expected to vary with sequencing depth.

The sequenced material came from memory CD4+ T cells from PBMCs. The subset here: CD45RA-negative fraction. This sequence joins TRBV7-3 and TRBJ2-7; D gene unclear. The TCR was taken from a man between 18 and 35 years old in good health. Some clones in this sample may be carry-over from other donors' samples. CDR3 DNA: TGTGCCAGCAGCTTAGGTCCATCGCGCGAGCAGTACTTC. Translated: CASSLGPSREQYF.